The rows below give T cell receptor beta chains drawn from one sample of a study of blood T cell repertoires in COVID-19. Produced via immunoSEQ multiplex PCR; TCRdb's table is partial and in-frame only. There are approximately 93,000 clones in the sample; more than 80% occur only once, and about 25% lies in the top ten. The material sequenced was peripheral blood. Source of these receptors: a man aged 50-59 years with active or convalescent COVID-19. The CDR3 runs from the conserved cysteine through the conserved F or W. D genes are given only for firm matches. Where a row states a size, it is once, few, many or the class of an expanded clone; other rows omit it.

TRBJ2-3	TRBD2	TRBV10-3	.	TGTGCCATCAGTGATCGGGGGGGGCTGTCAGATACGCAGTATTTT	CAISDRGGLSDTQYF
TRBJ2-1	.	TRBV18	.	TGTGCCAGCTCACCAATAGGGGTGGAGGGGGCCACTTTCTTC	CASSPIGVEGATFF
TRBJ2-3	TRBD1	TRBV18	.	TGTGCCAGCTCACCAAGGACAGGGGTGACAGATACGCAGTATTTT	CASSPRTGVTDTQYF
TRBJ1-1	.	TRBV7-8	.	TGTGCCAGCAGCTTAGCCGACAGGAGAGGCACTGAAGCTTTCTTT	CASSLADRRGTEAFF
TRBJ1-4	TRBD1	TRBV11-2	.	TGTGCCAGCAGCTTAAGAGGGACAGGGTGGGGTGAAAAACTGTTTTTT	CASSLRGTGWGEKLFF
TRBJ1-1	.	TRBV4-1	.	TGCGCCAGCAGCCAAGTTTCGGGAGTGAACACTGAAGCTTTCTTT	CASSQVSGVNTEAFF
TRBJ1-4	TRBD1	TRBV5-1	once	TGCGCCAGCAGCGTAGAGACAGGGCAGTCTAATGAAAAACTGTTTTTT	CASSVETGQSNEKLFF
TRBJ2-7	TRBD1	TRBV29-1	.	TGCAGCGCACGACAGGGGGCCTCCTACGAGCAGTACTTC	CSARQGASYEQYF
TRBJ2-2	.	TRBV11-3	.	TGTGCCAGCAGCTTAGGACTAGTTGGAACCGGGGAGCTGTTTTTT	CASSLGLVGTGELFF
TRBJ1-5	.	TRBV19	.	TGTGCCAGTAGTATGCTACTTGCCATCCGGGATCAGCCCCAGCATTTT	CASSMLLAIRDQPQHF
TRBJ2-2	TRBD1	TRBV9	.	TGTGCCAGCAGCCCGAGACAGGGAACCACCGGGGAGCTGTTTTTT	CASSPRQGTTGELFF
TRBJ2-7	TRBD2	TRBV19	.	TGTGCCAGTAGTATTGTAGCGGGAGTGCAAAACGAGCAGTACTTC	CASSIVAGVQNEQYF
TRBJ2-1	.	TRBV18	.	TGTGCCAGCTCACCACGCCAGTTGTCCTACAATGAGCAGTTCTTC	CASSPRQLSYNEQFF
TRBJ2-7	TRBD2	TRBV4-1	once	TGCGCCAGCAGCCCCGGCAATGGGCGGGAGGCCTACTACGAGCAGTACTTC	CASSPGNGREAYYEQYF
TRBJ2-1	TRBD2	TRBV28	.	TGTGCCAGCAGTTTAAATCCGGGACTAGCGGGATCTGAGCAGTTCTTC	CASSLNPGLAGSEQFF
TRBJ1-5	.	TRBV19	few	TGTGCCAGTACACCGAGACAGAACAATCAGCCCCAGCATTTT	CASTPRQNNQPQHF
TRBJ2-1	TRBD1	TRBV7-8	.	TGTGCCAGCAGCAAGAACAGGGGTTACAATGAGCAGTTCTTC	CASSKNRGYNEQFF
TRBJ1-1	.	TRBV2	.	TGTGCCAGCAGCGTCCAGGGGAGGAACACTGAAGCTTTCTTT	CASSVQGRNTEAFF
TRBJ2-1	.	TRBV11-3	.	TGTGCCAGCAGCAAACGACAGGTGGGGTACAATGAGCAGTTCTTC	CASSKRQVGYNEQFF
TRBJ1-4	TRBD1	TRBV5-8	.	TGTGCCAGCAGCTACCGACAGGGGGTCCAGGGGATCGAAAAACTGTTTTTT	CASSYRQGVQGIEKLFF
TRBJ1-2	.	TRBV5-5	.	TGTGCCAGCAGCATCCGACAGGAGCATGGCTACACCTTC	CASSIRQEHGYTF
TRBJ2-6	.	TRBV7-2	.	TGTGCCAGCAGCTTTAGGGGCTCTGGGGCCAACGTCCTGACTTTC	CASSFRGSGANVLTF
TRBJ1-1	.	TRBV25-1	.	TGTGCCAGCAGAGGCCTAGGGGGGGCCAACACTGAAGCTTTCTTT	CASRGLGGANTEAFF
TRBJ2-7	.	TRBV25-1	.	TGTGCCAGCAGTGAATCTTTGGACTCACTCTCCTACGAGCAGTACTTC	CASSESLDSLSYEQYF
TRBJ2-3	TRBD2	TRBV11-2	.	TGTGCCAGCAGCTTCTCAGCGGGAGCCACAGATACGCAGTATTTT	CASSFSAGATDTQYF
TRBJ1-4	.	TRBV30	.	TGTGCCTGGAGCCCCACACGGGGGGCGGGTGAAAAACTGTTTTTT	CAWSPTRGAGEKLFF
TRBJ2-1	TRBD2	TRBV11-2	.	TGTGCCAGCAGCTTAGCCAGCGGGGGATACAATGAGCAGTTCTTC	CASSLASGGYNEQFF
TRBJ1-2	.	TRBV30	.	TGTGCCTGGAGTCTTATAAATAACTATGGCTACACCTTC	CAWSLINNYGYTF
TRBJ1-1	.	TRBV20-1	.	TGCAGTGCTACCAGGGGAGCTGAAGCTTTCTTT	CSATRGAEAFF
TRBJ2-2	.	TRBV18	few	TGTGCCAGCTCACGGAACAGTGGAAGCGGCCATAATACCGGGGAGCTGTTTTTT	CASSRNSGSGHNTGELFF
TRBJ2-3	.	TRBV5-4	.	TGTGCCAGCAGCTTGGCCACGACTGGGAGCACAGATACGCAGTATTTT	CASSLATTGSTDTQYF
TRBJ1-6	.	TRBV20-1	.	TGCAGTGCAACCTCCGGGACCCTCCACTTT	CSATSGTLHF
TRBJ2-2	TRBD2	TRBV9	.	TGTGCCAGCAGCGTACCGACTAGCGGGGGGGCGGACACCGGGGAGCTGTTTTTT	CASSVPTSGGADTGELFF
TRBJ2-1	TRBD2	TRBV30	.	TGTGCCTGGAGTGGGTTAGCGCAGACTGACATAAGCGGGAGGGCCTCCCACTTTAATGAGCAGTTCTTC	CAWSGLAQTDISGRASHFNEQFF
TRBJ2-5	.	TRBV11-3	.	TGTGCCAGCAGCTTAGACAGGGAAGAGACCCAGTACTTC	CASSLDREETQYF
TRBJ2-5	.	TRBV11-2	.	TGTGCCAGCAGCTCCTTCAGTCCCGGGGTAGAGACCCAGTACTTC	CASSSFSPGVETQYF
TRBJ2-5	.	TRBV2	.	TGTGCCAGCATGGGTCGACAGGTCGAGGAGACCCAGTACTTC	CASMGRQVEETQYF
TRBJ2-2	.	TRBV7-2	.	TGTGCCAGCAGCCTGGACTTGGCGGCCGGGGAGCTGTTTTTT	CASSLDLAAGELFF
TRBJ2-3	TRBD1	TRBV10-2	.	TGCGCCAGCAGTGATACAGGGGGAATAAGCACAGATACGCAGTATTTT	CASSDTGGISTDTQYF